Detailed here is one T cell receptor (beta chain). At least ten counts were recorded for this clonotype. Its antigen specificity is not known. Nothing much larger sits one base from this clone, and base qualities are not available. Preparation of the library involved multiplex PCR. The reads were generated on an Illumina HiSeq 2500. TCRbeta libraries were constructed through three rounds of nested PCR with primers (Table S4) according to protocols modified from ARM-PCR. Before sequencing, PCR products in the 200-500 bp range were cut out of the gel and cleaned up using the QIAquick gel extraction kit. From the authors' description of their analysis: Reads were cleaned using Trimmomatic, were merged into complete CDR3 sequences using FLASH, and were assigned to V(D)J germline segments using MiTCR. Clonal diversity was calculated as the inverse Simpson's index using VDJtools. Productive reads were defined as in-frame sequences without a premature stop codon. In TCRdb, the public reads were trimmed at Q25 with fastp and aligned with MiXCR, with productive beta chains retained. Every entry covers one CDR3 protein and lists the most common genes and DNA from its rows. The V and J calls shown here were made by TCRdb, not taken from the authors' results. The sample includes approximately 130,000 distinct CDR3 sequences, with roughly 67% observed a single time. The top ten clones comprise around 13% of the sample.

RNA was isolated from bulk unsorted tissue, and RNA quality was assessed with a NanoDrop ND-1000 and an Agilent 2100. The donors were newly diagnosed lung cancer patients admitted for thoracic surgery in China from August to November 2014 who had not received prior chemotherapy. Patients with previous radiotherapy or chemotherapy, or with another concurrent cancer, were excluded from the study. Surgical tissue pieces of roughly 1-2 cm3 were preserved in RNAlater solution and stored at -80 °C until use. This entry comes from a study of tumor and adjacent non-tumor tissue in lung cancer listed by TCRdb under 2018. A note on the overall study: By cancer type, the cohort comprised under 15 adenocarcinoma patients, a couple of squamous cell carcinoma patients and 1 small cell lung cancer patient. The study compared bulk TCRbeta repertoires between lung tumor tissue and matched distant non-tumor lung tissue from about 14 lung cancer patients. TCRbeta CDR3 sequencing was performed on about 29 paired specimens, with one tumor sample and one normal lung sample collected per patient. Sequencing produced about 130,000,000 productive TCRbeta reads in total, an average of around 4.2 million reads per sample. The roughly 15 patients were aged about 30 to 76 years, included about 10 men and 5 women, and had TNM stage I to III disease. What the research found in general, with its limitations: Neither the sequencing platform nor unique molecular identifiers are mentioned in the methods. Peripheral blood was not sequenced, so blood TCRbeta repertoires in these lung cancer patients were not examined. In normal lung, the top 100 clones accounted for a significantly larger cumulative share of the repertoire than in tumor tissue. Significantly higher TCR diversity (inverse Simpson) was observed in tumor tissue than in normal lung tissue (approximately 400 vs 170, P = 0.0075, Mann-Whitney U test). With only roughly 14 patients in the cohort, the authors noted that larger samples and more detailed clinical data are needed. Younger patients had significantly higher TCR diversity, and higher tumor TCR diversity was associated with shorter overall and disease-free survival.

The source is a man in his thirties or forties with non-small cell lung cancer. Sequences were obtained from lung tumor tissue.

Here is the DNA: TGTGCCAGCAGTTACGGGACAGGAGGTAATCAGCCCCAGCATTTT. Its amino acids are CASSYGTGGNQPQHF. The sequence links TRBV6-5 to TRBJ1-5, and 8 junction bases match TRBD1. Here V drops 2 bases and J drops 4 bases, and the junction holds 4 bases not matched to any gene. In the germline V gene, CDR1 corresponds to MNHEY and CDR2 to SVGAGI. The CDR3 measures 15 amino acids from cysteine to phenylalanine. Only CDR3 DNA is held: 45 bases, read in frame from base 1.